This TCR beta chain was found in a study of shared clonotypes between healthy human individuals. Within Nashville, Tennessee resided all donors, each a Caucasian adult. The unsorted samples had around 100 million PBMCs used for genomic DNA. Sequencing was performed on unsorted PBMC DNA using ten immunoSEQ deep assay plates. In the authors' methods: For the immunoSEQ data, sequences were junction-only without quality scores, so filtering differed. Sequenced by immunoSEQ multiplex PCR; TCRdb stores in-frame clones only, minus some. The V and J calls and clone size come from that table; D and trimming were worked out from the DNA. Of 550,000 to 600,000 clones in the sample, roughly four fifths were seen once. Trimming removed 5 bases from V and 5 bases from J, with 16 bases in between. The CDR3 has 14 residues. The germline gives CDR1 SEHNR, CDR2 FQNEAQ (reference sequence). This clone was counted a few times.

The sample comprised PBMCs. The clonotype was recovered from a middle-aged woman in good health. Some clones in this sample may be carry-over from other donors' samples. The chain is built from TRBV7-9 and TRBJ2-7, with D uncertain. The CDR3 reads CASSPTLAVDEQYF. The CDR3 DNA sequence: TGTGCCAGCAGCCCCACCCTTGCGGTGGACGAGCAGTACTTC.